This paragraph reports one TCR beta chain. This clone is medium-sized (0.01 to 0.1%) in its sample. The clone's antigen remains unknown. Qualities for individual bases were not recorded, and no much larger clone is one base off. The data were obtained in a study of T cells after somatic rescue of genetic block (dated by TCRdb to the early 2020s). For the study in its entirety: The study assessed how robust, over the long term, a T-cell system was when the system had developed through somatic rescue of a genetic block in T-cell development.

From a lookup of the germline V gene, CDR1 and CDR2 are SGHRS and YFSETQ. Counted from cysteine to phenylalanine, this CDR3 has 14 amino acids. Left in the record is the CDR3 DNA by itself, 42 bases read in frame from the first base. V lost 0 bases and J lost 1 base; the stretch between them is 7 bases long. Library method: the immunoSEQ multiplex PCR assay. TCRdb provides this immuneACCESS table in a form limited to in-frame rearrangements. Some clones are lacking; in checked studies, under half of them reflect an unresolved V gene, and why the rest are absent is not known. This sample holds fewer than 15,000 clones; 65% to 85% were observed only once. The ten largest clones represent less than 25% of the sample.

Rearrangement joined TRBV5-1 to TRBJ1-2; no D gene can be assigned with confidence. The source of this sequence is a boy between 5 and 17 years old. The source material was peripheral blood mononuclear cells (PBMCs). The CDR3 region reads CASSLAQLNYGYTF. At the DNA level, the sequence is TGCGCCAGCAGCTTGGCTCAGCTTAACTATGGCTACACCTTC.